The T cell receptor beta chain described here comes from a study of T cells in narcolepsy. Study-wide results and limits: Autoreactive clonotypes reportedly recurred in blood of same and different patients, not controls.

A word on this clone: What it binds is not known.

Per the germline V gene, CDR1 is ENHRY and CDR2 is SYGVKD. The CDR3 has 16 amino acids. V shed 2 bases and J 9 bases; nucleotides not matched to a gene: 7. Profiled with immunoSEQ multiplex PCR; TCRdb holds only in-frame clones, not every one. The table has tens of thousands of clones, around 85% seen once. V gene TRBV10-3 combines with J gene TRBJ1-6; 10 bases fit TRBD1. Sequenced material: CD45RA- memory CD4+ T cells from PBMCs. The TCR originated in a human donor with narcolepsy. Here the CDR3 reads CAISEGAGTGVSPLHF. The CDR3 bases are TGTGCCATCAGTGAGGGCGCCGGGACAGGGGTTTCACCCCTCCACTTT.